This T cell receptor beta chain was captured in a study of CD8+CD57+ T cells in acquired aplastic anemia. On the study more broadly: Across the sorted CD4+ and CD8+ cells, DNA amounts averaged roughly 3 ug. Healthy-donor CD4+ cells averaged around 10 million reads.

Findings of the study overall: Statistical testing detected no significant gap in CD8+ Simpson's diversity between patients and controls. About 30 was the count of CD8+ CDR3 sequences that patients shared with controls.

Trimming cost V 3 bases and J 4 bases, with 12 bases left between them. The CDR3 loop spans 15 amino acids. Regarding this clonotype: Its specificity is not known.

TCR beta VDJ and CDR3 profiles were obtained from a genomic DNA template. TCRdb reprocessed the reads with MiXCR, giving one entry per CDR3 protein. Counted here are roughly 180,000 distinct CDR3 sequences, around 45% occurring once; the ten biggest clones make up 2.5% to 3.5%. The sequenced material came from sorted CD4+, CD8+, or CD8+CD57+ T cells (not recorded which) from PBMCs. The TCR was taken from a human donor in good health. The chain employs TRBV12-3 or TRBV12-4 and TRBJ1-4; possible D gene TRBD1, 5 bases. The CDR3 DNA follows: TGTGCCAGCAGTTTTCGGGCAGGGTATAATGAAAAACTGTTTTTT. It specifies CASSFRAGYNEKLFF.